A single sample gave rise to the 28 T cell receptor beta chains below, sequenced in a study of blood T cell repertoires in COVID-19. Method: immunoSEQ multiplex PCR; TCRdb's copy keeps in-frame clones and lacks some. The table records a few hundred thousand clones, over 80% of them present only once. Sequencing was done on a sample of peripheral blood. The receptors originated from a woman in her forties or fifties with COVID-19, enrolled during active disease.

This chain uses TRBV3-1 (or the pseudogene TRBV3-2) with TRBJ1-1; D is uncertain. Germline lookup yields CDR1 LGHDT and CDR2 YNNKEL (reference sequence). Trimming left V 4 bases short and J 7 bases short, with 13 bases between. The CDR3 consists of 13 residues. The CDR3 DNA is TGTGCCAGCAGCCCAACCCCGTCAGTTGAAGCTTTCTTT. This codes for CASSPTPSVEAFF.

The V and J genes are TRBV11-3 and TRBJ2-1; a weak D match, TRBD2 (5 bases). Germline CDR1 and CDR2: SGHNT and YENEEA. This CDR3 has 14 residues. Trimming removed 5 bases from V and 9 bases from J, with 17 bases in between. CDR3 DNA: TGTGCCAGCAGCCCATCCGGCCTAGCCGGTGAGCAGTTCTTC. It yields the protein CASSPSGLAGEQFF.

The V and J genes are TRBV16 and TRBJ1-2, with no clear D. V lost 2 bases and J 7 bases, leaving 11 bases between the germline ends. CDR3 length: 13 residues. Germline V gene lookup returns CDR1 KGHSY and CDR2 FQNENV. DNA for the CDR3: TGTGCCAGCAGCCAAACAGTAAATGGTGGCTACACCTTC. It specifies CASSQTVNGGYTF. Combining the CDR3 with reference TRBV16 and TRBJ1-2 gives the whole variable domain GEEVAQTPKHLVRGEGQKAKLYCAPIKGHSYVFWYQQVLKNEFKFLISFQNENVFDETGMPKERFSAKCLPNSPCSLEIQATKLEDSAVYFCASSQTVNGGYTFGSGTRLTVV.

The chain couples TRBV30 to TRBJ1-5; the match to TRBD1 covers 7 bases. Trimming cost V 8 bases and J 1 base; bases outside gene matches: 8. CDR3 length: 14 residues. Germline lookup yields CDR1 GTSNPN and CDR2 SVGIG (reference sequence). CDR3 in amino acids: CALEKQGSNQPQHF. The DNA for the CDR3 is TGTGCCCTAGAAAAACAGGGGAGCAATCAGCCCCAGCATTTT.

The genes are TRBV11-2 and TRBJ2-5; TRBD1 aligns across 10 bases. The CDR3 loop spans 14 amino acids. The germline CDR1 and CDR2 sequences are SGHAT and FQNNGV. V trimming: 2 bases; J trimming: 4 bases; junction bases outside the gene matches: 1. CDR3 coding DNA: TGTGCCAGCAGCTTACGGACAGGGGGAGAGACCCAGTACTTC. It encodes CASSLRTGGETQYF.

This clone has a single count. This sequence joins TRBV6-5 and TRBJ2-7; 9 nucleotides align to TRBD1. The J segment lost 0 bases and the V segment lost 8 bases, leaving 2 bases of the junction unmatched. CDR1 MNHEY and CDR2 SVGAGI come from the germline V gene. The CDR3 totals 13 residues. This chain's CDR3 is CASGTGISYEQYF. The CDR3 DNA is TGTGCCAGCGGGACAGGGATCTCCTACGAGCAGTACTTC.

The chain employs TRBV3-1 (or the pseudogene TRBV3-2) and TRBJ2-7, with 10 positions matching TRBD1. The CDR3 spans 15 residues. V trimming: 4 bases; J trimming: 5 bases; junction bases outside the gene matches: 8. CDR1 LGHDT and CDR2 YNNKEL come from the germline V gene (reference sequence). This chain's CDR3 is CASSPIRDRGHEQYF. The CDR3 nucleotides read TGTGCCAGCAGCCCGATCCGGGACAGGGGCCACGAGCAGTACTTC.

The V gene is TRBV6-5, the J gene TRBJ2-5; 8 nucleotides agree with TRBD1. The CDR3 has 14 amino acids. Germline V gene data show CDR1 as MNHEY and CDR2 as SVGAGI. V shed 6 bases, J shed 1 base, and the junction held 4 bases outside the gene matches. CDR3 in amino acids: CASSLDRGQETQYF. Written as DNA, the CDR3 is TGTGCCAGCAGCCTTGACAGGGGCCAAGAGACCCAGTACTTC.

The chain carries TRBV29-1 and TRBJ1-1; D might be TRBD1 (6 bases). Germline V CDR1 and CDR2: SQVTM, ANQGSEA. This CDR3 region has 12 residues. With 2 bases removed from V and 5 bases from J, the gap between germline ends came to 9 bases. CDR3 sequence reads: CSVETGRTEAFF. The CDR3 DNA sequence: TGCAGCGTTGAAACAGGGCGGACTGAAGCTTTCTTT.

The chain recombines TRBV29-1 with TRBJ2-3; D is unresolved. V shed 1 base and J shed 1 base, with 9 bases lying between them. CDR1 and CDR2 from the germline V gene are SQVTM and ANQGSEA. The CDR3 has 14 residues. CDR3 protein: CSVEGQFGTDTQYF. The DNA for the CDR3 is TGCAGCGTTGAAGGGCAGTTCGGCACAGATACGCAGTATTTT.

The chain joins TRBV29-1 to TRBJ2-4; 11 bases are shared with TRBD2. The CDR3 has 13 residues. CDR1 SQVTM and CDR2 ANQGSEA come from the germline V gene. V dropped 8 bases and J dropped 6; count of bases not matched to a gene: 6. This CDR3 reads CSFAGTSGNIQYF. In nucleotides, the CDR3 is TGCAGCTTTGCTGGGACTAGCGGAAACATTCAGTACTTC.

The genes are TRBV30 and TRBJ1-1, with no clear D. CDR3 length: 11 residues. V dropped 3 bases and J dropped 2 bases, with 4 bases sitting between them. Germline CDR1 reads GTSNPN; CDR2 reads SVGIG (reference sequence). CDR3 amino acids: CAWRLNTEAFF. The CDR3 DNA reads as TGTGCCTGGAGGCTAAACACTGAAGCTTTCTTT.

The J gene is TRBJ2-1, the V gene TRBV6-1, with 12 bases lining up with TRBD2. CDR1 is MNHNS and CDR2 is SASEGT in the germline V gene. The V gene end was trimmed by 1 base and the J gene end by 6 bases; junction bases not matched to a gene: 4. CDR3 length equals 16 residues. CDR3 nucleotide sequence: TGTGCCAGCAGTGAAGGGACTAGCGGGACCGGCAATGAGCAGTTCTTC. As protein: CASSEGTSGTGNEQFF.

The chain is built from TRBV29-1 and TRBJ1-1; tentative D call: TRBD1 (6 bases). In germline, CDR1 is SQVTM, CDR2 ANQGSEA. This CDR3 comprises 14 residues. V was pared by 7 bases and J by 3 bases, with 18 bases between. The CDR3 DNA follows: TGCAGCGCAAGGGTACAGGGATTGGACACTGAAGCTTTCTTT. Amino acid sequence: CSARVQGLDTEAFF.

The chain has TRBV4-1 and TRBJ2-2; TRBD1 matches at 7 bases. The germline V gene has CDR1 MGHRA and CDR2 YSYEKL. Trimming cost V 3 bases and J 2 bases; bases outside gene matches: 6. The CDR3 contains 16 residues. The CDR3 region has the DNA TGCGCCAGCAGCCACCGACAGGGTCAAAACACCGGGGAGCTGTTTTTT. It codes for CASSHRQGQNTGELFF.

The rearrangement joins TRBV9 to TRBJ2-7; 9 nucleotides match TRBD1. Germline V lookup: CDR1 SGDLS, CDR2 YYNGEE. Losses at the gene ends were 5 bases for V and 4 bases for J; bases not matched to a gene: 13. The CDR3 spans 16 residues. CDR3 DNA sequence: TGTGCCAGCAGTCCTGGGACAGGGATCGTCGCTTACGAGCAGTACTTC. This translates into CASSPGTGIVAYEQYF. The variable domain in full, completed from reference TRBV9 and TRBJ2-7, reads DSGVTQTPKHLITATGQRVTLRCSPRSGDLSVYWYQQSLDQGLQFLIQYYNGEERAKGNILERFSAQQFPDLHSELNLSSLELGDSALYFCASSPGTGIVAYEQYFGPGTRLTVT.

The gene calls are TRBV27 and TRBJ2-7, with D perhaps matching TRBD2 (5 bases). V gave up 6 bases and J gave up 0 bases, with 15 bases separating them. Germline V lookup: CDR1 MNHEY, CDR2 SMNVEV (reference sequence). CDR3 length: 15 residues. This chain's CDR3 is CASSGVARTSYEQYF. The DNA for the CDR3 is TGTGCCAGCAGCGGGGTAGCGCGCACCTCCTACGAGCAGTACTTC.

The chain joins TRBV2 to TRBJ2-7, with 15 bases lining up with TRBD2. The CDR3 length is 16 residues. Germline V lookup: CDR1 SNHLY, CDR2 FYNNEI. Trimming at V came to 6 bases and at J to 0 bases, leaving 3 bases not matched to a gene. The CDR3 region has the DNA TGTGCCAGCAGCGGGACTAGCGGGGGGAACTCCTACGAGCAGTACTTC. Protein sequence: CASSGTSGGNSYEQYF.

This chain connects TRBV18 to TRBJ1-4; D may be TRBD1 (6 bases). Trimming pared 6 bases from V and 8 bases from J, leaving 19 bases between. Germline V CDR1 and CDR2: KGHSH, LQKENI. The CDR3 covers 15 residues. The CDR3 spells CASSRSGGADEKLFF. Here the CDR3 DNA reads TGTGCCAGCTCGCGTAGCGGGGGCGCGGACGAAAAACTGTTTTTT.

CDR3 DNA: TGTGCCAGCAGTTATGCTTCCTTCGGGACTAGCGGGCTAAGAGGACGCGAGCAGTACTTC. This gives the protein CASSYASFGTSGLRGREQYF. V usage is TRBV6-2 or TRBV6-3 and J usage is TRBJ2-7; 12 positions match TRBD2. Germline CDR1 is MNHEY and CDR2 is SVGEGT. Trimming removed 3 bases from V and 6 bases from J; junction bases left unmatched: 21. This CDR3 is built from 20 residues.

The chain links TRBV19 to TRBJ2-5; a weak D match, TRBD2 (5 bases). The CDR3 is 16 amino acids. The V and J ends lost 9 bases and 2 bases respectively, with 22 bases between them. The germline CDR1 and CDR2 sequences are LNHDA and SQIVND (reference sequence). CDR3: CASQPTRAGRQETQYF. The CDR3 DNA is TGTGCCAGCCAACCCACTCGGGCGGGTCGGCAAGAGACCCAGTACTTC.

The J gene is TRBJ2-5, the V gene TRBV27; 8 nucleotides agree with TRBD1. From germline, CDR1 is MNHEY and CDR2 SMNVEV (reference sequence). Losses at the gene ends were 3 bases for V and 5 bases for J; bases not matched to a gene: 8. CDR3 size: 15 residues. Written as DNA, the CDR3 is TGTGCCAGCAGTTTGTCGGACAGGGAAGGCGAGACCCAGTACTTC. Its protein product is CASSLSDREGETQYF.

This clone was seen a single time. V and J are TRBV20-1 and TRBJ2-3, with D tentatively TRBD1 (5 bases). The V gene's germline CDR1 is DFQATT and CDR2 SNEGSKA (reference sequence). The CDR3 loop spans 16 amino acids. The V end lost 3 bases, the J end lost 0 bases, and 16 bases lay between the germline ends. The CDR3 here is CSASTWTPTSTDTQYF. The CDR3 DNA follows: TGCAGTGCTAGTACATGGACACCCACTAGCACAGATACGCAGTATTTT.

The V and J genes are TRBV18 and TRBJ2-7, with 8 bases that match TRBD2. The V gene's germline CDR1 is KGHSH and CDR2 LQKENI. This CDR3 region has 15 residues. V dropped 3 bases and J dropped 0; count of bases not matched to a gene: 4. CDR3 loop: CASSPQTSDSYEQYF. As DNA, the CDR3 is TGTGCCAGCTCACCGCAGACTAGCGACTCCTACGAGCAGTACTTC.

V and J are TRBV9 and TRBJ2-7; TRBD2 is a possible D gene (6 bases). Trimming took off 3 bases at V and 6 bases at J, with 19 bases between the two ends. Germline V CDR1 and CDR2: SGDLS, YYNGEE. The CDR3 is 15 amino acids. The DNA of the CDR3 is TGTGCCAGCAGCGCCCCGGGGGACTTGCGCGCCGAGCAGTACTTC. The encoded protein is CASSAPGDLRAEQYF.

The V and J genes are TRBV11-2 and TRBJ1-2; D might be TRBD1 (6 bases). CDR3 length: 13 residues. In germline, CDR1 is SGHAT, CDR2 FQNNGV. The V end lost 5 bases, the J end lost 8 bases, and 15 bases lay between the germline ends. DNA for the CDR3: TGTGCCAGCAGCCCACAGGGTTTGAAGGGCTACACCTTC. Translated: CASSPQGLKGYTF. The variable domain in full, with the rest retrieved from reference TRBV11-2 and TRBJ1-2, is EAGVAQSPRYKIIEKRQSVAFWCNPISGHATLYWYQQILGQGPKLLIQFQNNGVVDDSQLPKDRFSAERLKGVDSTLKIQPAKLEDSAVYLCASSPQGLKGYTFGSGTRLTVV.

This rearrangement joins TRBV30 to TRBJ1-1; D ambiguous. CDR3 length equals 12 residues. V was clipped by 1 base and J by 6 bases, with 9 bases between them. Germline V gene lookup returns CDR1 GTSNPN and CDR2 SVGIG (reference sequence). The CDR3 bases are TGTGCCTGGAGTGCTCTGCGGGCTGAAGCTTTCTTT. Translated, it gives CAWSALRAEAFF.

The chain combines TRBV5-6 with TRBJ1-1, with D unresolved. Germline V gene sequence: CDR1 SGHDT, CDR2 YYEEEE. V was clipped by 1 base and J by 4 bases, with 11 bases between them. The CDR3 covers 14 residues. CDR3 sequence reads: CASSLWQSSTEAFF. In DNA form, the CDR3 reads TGTGCCAGCAGCTTGTGGCAGTCCAGCACTGAAGCTTTCTTT.